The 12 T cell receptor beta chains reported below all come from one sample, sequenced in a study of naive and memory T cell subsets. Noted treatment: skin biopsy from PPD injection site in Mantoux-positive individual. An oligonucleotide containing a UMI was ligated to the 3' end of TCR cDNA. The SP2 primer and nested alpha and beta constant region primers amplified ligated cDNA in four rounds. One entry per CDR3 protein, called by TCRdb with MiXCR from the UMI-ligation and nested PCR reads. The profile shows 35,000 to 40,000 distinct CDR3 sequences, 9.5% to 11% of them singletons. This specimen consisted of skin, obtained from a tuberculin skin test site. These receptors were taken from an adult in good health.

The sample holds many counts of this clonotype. The DNA of the CDR3 is TGCAGTGGGGGGGACCCCGAAAAGACCCAGTACTTC. Translating it yields CSGGDPEKTQYF. This chain connects TRBV29-1 to TRBJ2-5, with 7 nucleotides matching TRBD2. This CDR3 has 12 amino acids. Germline CDR1 and CDR2: SQVTM and ANQGSEA.

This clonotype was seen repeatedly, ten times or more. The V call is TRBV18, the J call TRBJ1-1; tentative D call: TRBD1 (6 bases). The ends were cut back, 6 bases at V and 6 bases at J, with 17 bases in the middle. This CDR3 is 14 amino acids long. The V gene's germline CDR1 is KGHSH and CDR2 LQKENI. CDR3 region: CASSPRRGEAEAFF. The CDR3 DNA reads TGTGCCAGCTCTCCCCGCAGGGGTGAAGCTGAAGCTTTCTTT.

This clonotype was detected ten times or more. The CDR3 DNA reads as TGTGCCATCAGTGATGAGGGGGCGCCGAGCTCCTACGAGCAGTACTTC. Its translation: CAISDEGAPSSYEQYF. The chain links TRBV10-3 to TRBJ2-7; 7 bases agree with TRBD1. Unmatched junction bases numbered 8, after V lost 3 bases and J lost 0 bases. Germline lookup yields CDR1 ENHRY and CDR2 SYGVKD. The CDR3 spans 16 residues.

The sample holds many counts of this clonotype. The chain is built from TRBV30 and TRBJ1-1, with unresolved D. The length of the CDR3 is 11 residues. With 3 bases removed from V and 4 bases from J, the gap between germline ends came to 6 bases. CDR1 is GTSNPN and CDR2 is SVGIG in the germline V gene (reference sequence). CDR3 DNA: TGTGCCTGGAGCATGGGCACTGAAGCTTTCTTT. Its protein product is CAWSMGTEAFF.

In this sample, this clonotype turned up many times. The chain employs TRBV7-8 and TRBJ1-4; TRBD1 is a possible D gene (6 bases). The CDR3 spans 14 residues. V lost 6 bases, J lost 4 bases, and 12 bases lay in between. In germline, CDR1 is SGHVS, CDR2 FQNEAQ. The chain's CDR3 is CASRRTAGNEKLFF. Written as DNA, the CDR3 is TGTGCCAGCAGGCGGACAGCGGGTAATGAAAAACTGTTTTTT.

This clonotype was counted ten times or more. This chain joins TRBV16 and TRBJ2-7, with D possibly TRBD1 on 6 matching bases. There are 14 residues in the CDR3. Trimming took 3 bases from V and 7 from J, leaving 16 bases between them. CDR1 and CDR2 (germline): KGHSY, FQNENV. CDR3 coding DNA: TGTGCCAGCAGCCAGAGCCGCGCCGGGACAGAGCAGTACTTC. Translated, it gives CASSQSRAGTEQYF.

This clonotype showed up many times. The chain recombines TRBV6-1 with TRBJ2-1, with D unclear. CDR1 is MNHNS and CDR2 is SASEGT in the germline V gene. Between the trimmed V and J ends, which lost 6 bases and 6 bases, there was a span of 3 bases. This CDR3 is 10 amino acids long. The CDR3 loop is CASRSNEQFF. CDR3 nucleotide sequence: TGTGCCAGCAGATCCAATGAGCAGTTCTTC.

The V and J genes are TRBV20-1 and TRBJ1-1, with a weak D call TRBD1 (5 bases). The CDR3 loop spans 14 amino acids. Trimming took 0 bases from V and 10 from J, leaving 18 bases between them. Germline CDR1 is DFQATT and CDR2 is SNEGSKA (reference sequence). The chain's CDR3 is CSARDSRAGRRAFF. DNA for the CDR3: TGCAGTGCTAGAGATAGCAGGGCAGGTCGTCGAGCTTTCTTT.

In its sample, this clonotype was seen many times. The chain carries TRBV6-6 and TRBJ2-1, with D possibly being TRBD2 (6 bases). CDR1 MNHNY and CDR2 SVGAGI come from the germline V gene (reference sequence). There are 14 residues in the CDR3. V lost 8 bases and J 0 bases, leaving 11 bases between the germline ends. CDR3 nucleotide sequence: TGTGCCAGCGGCGGGGCCAGCTCCTACAATGAGCAGTTCTTC. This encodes CASGGASSYNEQFF.

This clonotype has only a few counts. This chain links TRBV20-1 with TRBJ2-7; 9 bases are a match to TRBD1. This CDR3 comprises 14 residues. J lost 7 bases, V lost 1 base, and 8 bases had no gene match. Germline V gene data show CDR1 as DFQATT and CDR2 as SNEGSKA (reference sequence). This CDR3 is CSARVDRGILEQYF. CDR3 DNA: TGCAGTGCTAGAGTGGACAGGGGTATCCTGGAGCAGTACTTC.

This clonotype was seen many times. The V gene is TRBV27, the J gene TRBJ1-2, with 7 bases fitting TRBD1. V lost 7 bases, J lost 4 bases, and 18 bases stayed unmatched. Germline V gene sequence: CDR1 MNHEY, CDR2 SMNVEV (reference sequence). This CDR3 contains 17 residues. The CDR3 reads CASTQGGGAGQIYGYTF. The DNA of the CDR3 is TGTGCCAGCACCCAAGGCGGGGGGGCGGGACAGATCTATGGCTACACCTTC.

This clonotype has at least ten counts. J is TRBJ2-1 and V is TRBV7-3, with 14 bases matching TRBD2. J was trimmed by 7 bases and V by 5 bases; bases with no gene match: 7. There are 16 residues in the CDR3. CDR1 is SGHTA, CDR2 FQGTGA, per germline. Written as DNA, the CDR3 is TGTGCCAGCAGCCTACTGGGACTAGCGGGGGCAAATGAGCAGTTCTTC. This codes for CASSLLGLAGANEQFF.